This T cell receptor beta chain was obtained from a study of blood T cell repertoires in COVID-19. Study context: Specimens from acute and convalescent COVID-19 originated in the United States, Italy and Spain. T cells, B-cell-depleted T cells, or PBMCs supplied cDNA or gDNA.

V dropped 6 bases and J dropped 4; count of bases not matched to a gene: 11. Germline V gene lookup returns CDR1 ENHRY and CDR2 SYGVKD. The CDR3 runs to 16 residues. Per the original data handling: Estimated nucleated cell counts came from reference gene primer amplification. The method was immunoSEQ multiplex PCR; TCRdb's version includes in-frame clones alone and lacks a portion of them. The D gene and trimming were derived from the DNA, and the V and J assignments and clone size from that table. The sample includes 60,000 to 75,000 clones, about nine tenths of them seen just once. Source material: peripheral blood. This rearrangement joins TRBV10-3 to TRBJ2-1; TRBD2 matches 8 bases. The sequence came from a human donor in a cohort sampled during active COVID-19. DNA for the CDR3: TGTGCCATCAGGATCGGGCTAGCGGGCAATTACAATGAGCAGTTCTTC. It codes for CAIRIGLAGNYNEQFF.